The T cell receptor (beta chain) under discussion was sequenced for a study of response to subunit inactivated influenza vaccine. With respect to this clonotype: Its antigen is undetermined.

TCRdb recomputed calls from the RT-PCR reads with MiXCR, one row per CDR3 protein. The repertoire has about 520,000 distinct CDR3 sequences, over 25% of them found once; the top ten carry 1.9%. The germline V and J ends were trimmed by 4 bases and 8 bases, with 17 bases remaining between them. The CDR3 has 14 amino acids. Broader study findings: Authors proposed each seasonal influenza vaccination draws in few new T cells.

The specimen was CD4+ T cells sorted from PBMCs, collected around 5 days after vaccination. This chain connects TRBV12-3 or TRBV12-4 to TRBJ1-2; D is undetermined. The receptor was isolated from a man in his fifties who received an inactivated influenza vaccine. The CDR3 sequence: CASSSSIGLAGYTF. In nucleotides, the CDR3 is TGTGCCAGCAGTTCTTCTATCGGGCTGGCCGGCTACACCTTC.